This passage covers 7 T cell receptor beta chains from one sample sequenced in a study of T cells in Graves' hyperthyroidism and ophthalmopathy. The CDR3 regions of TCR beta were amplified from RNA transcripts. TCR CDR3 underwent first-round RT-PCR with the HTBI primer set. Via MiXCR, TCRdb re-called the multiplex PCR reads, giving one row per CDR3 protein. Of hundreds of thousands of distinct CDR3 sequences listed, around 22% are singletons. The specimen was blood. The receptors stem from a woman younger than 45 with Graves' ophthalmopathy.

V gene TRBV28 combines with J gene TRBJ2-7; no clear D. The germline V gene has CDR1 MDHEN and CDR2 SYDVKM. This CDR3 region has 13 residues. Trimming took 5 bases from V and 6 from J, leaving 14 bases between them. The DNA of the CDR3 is TGTGCCAGCAGTACTGATGGGCTGGGCGAGCAGTACTTC. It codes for CASSTDGLGEQYF.

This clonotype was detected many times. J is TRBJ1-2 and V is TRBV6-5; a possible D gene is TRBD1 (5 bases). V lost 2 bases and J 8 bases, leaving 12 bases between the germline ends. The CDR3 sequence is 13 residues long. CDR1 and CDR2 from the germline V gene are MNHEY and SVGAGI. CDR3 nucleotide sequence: TGTGCCAGCAGTTACCCAACCGAGGGGGGCTACACCTTC. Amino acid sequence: CASSYPTEGGYTF.

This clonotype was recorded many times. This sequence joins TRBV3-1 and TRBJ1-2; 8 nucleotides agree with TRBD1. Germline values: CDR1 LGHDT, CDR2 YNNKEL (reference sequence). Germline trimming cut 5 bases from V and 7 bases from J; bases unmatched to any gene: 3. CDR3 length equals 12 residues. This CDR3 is CASSLGQAGYTF. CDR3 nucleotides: TGTGCCAGCAGCTTGGGACAGGCTGGCTACACCTTC.

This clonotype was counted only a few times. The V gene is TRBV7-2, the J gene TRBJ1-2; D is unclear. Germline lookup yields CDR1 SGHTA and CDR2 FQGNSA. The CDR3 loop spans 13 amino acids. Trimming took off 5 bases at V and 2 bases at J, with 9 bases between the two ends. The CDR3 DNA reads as TGTGCCAGCAGCACGCGACCAAACTATGGCTACACCTTC. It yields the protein CASSTRPNYGYTF.

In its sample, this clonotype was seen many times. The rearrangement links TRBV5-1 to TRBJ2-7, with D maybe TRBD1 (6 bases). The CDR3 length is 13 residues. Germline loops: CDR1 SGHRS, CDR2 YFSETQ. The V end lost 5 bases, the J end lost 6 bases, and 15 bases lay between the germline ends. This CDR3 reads CASRPTGRIEQYF. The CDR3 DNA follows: TGCGCCAGCAGACCCACAGGGCGGATCGAGCAGTACTTC.

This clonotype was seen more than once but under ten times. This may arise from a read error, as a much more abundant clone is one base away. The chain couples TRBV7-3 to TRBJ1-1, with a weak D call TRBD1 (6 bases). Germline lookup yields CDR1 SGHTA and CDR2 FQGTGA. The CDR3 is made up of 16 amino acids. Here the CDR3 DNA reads TGTGCCAGCAGCTTAAGCCCGGGGGCTGGTGTCACTGAAGCTTGCTTT. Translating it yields CASSLSPGAGVTEACF.

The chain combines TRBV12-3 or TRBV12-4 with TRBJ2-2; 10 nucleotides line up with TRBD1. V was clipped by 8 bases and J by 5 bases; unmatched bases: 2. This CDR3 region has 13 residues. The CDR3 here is CASGTGVTGELFF. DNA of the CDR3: TGTGCCAGCGGGACAGGGGTAACCGGGGAGCTGTTTTTT.